Sequencing of this TCR beta chain was carried out in a study of cytomegalovirus exposure and HLA in healthy donors. CDR1 and CDR2 from the germline V gene are SGHTS and YDEGEE. With 4 bases removed from V and 0 bases from J, the gap between germline ends came to 11 bases. This CDR3 region has 15 residues. It was with 60 Vbeta and 13 Jbeta primers that the PCR ran. The method was immunoSEQ multiplex PCR; TCRdb's version includes in-frame clones alone and lacks a portion of them. The sample has 95,000 to 100,000 clones; roughly 74% are singletons. The chain uses TRBV5-8 and TRBJ1-3; unclear D gene. The source material was PBMCs. This TCR was recovered from a woman in her 40s in good health and CMV-seronegative. CDR3 sequence reads: CASSLDRHSGNTIYF. The CDR3 bases are TGTGCCAGCAGCCTAGACCGGCACTCTGGAAACACCATATATTTT.